One and the same sample provided the 6 T cell receptor beta chains below, sequenced in a study of blood T cell repertoires in COVID-19. Some clones are missing from TCRdb's copy, which holds only in-frame ones; the method was immunoSEQ multiplex PCR. The table lists approximately 210,000 clones, about nine tenths of them singletons, with around 10% in the top ten. Material: peripheral blood. The receptors shown here come from a man aged 50 to 59 with COVID-19, enrolled during active disease.

The V and J genes are TRBV4-2 and TRBJ2-1, with a possible D match to TRBD2 (5 bases). V was clipped by 1 base and J by 9 bases, with 10 bases between them. CDR1 is LGHNA, CDR2 YNFKEQ, per germline. This CDR3 region has 13 residues. CDR3: CASSQAGMGEQFF. The CDR3 DNA sequence: TGTGCCAGCAGCCAAGCGGGAATGGGTGAGCAGTTCTTC.

The chain joins TRBV14 to TRBJ2-1; 13 nucleotides align to TRBD2. The CDR3 has 16 amino acids. Germline V gene data show CDR1 as SGHDN and CDR2 as FVKESK. The ends lost 3 bases at V and 6 bases at J; junction bases unmatched: 5. Here the CDR3 DNA reads TGTGCCAGCAGCCATCGACTAGCGGGAGGCGGCAATGAGCAGTTCTTC. It is translated as CASSHRLAGGGNEQFF.

The V call is TRBV30, the J call TRBJ1-1; D uncertain. The CDR3 contains 14 residues. From germline, CDR1 is GTSNPN and CDR2 SVGIG (reference sequence). V was shortened by 0 bases and J by 3 bases, with 11 bases between the two germline ends. This CDR3 is CAWSVFPRDTEAFF. For the CDR3, the DNA is TGTGCCTGGAGTGTATTTCCCCGGGACACTGAAGCTTTCTTT.

The rearrangement links TRBV5-1 to TRBJ2-6, with TRBD1 matching over 12 bases. Germline loops: CDR1 SGHRS, CDR2 YFSETQ. V lost 0 bases and J lost 1; bases outside the gene matches: 11. This CDR3 is built from 21 residues. Written as DNA, the CDR3 is TGCGCCAGCAGCTTGGCCCCCGCGGCGGGACAGGGGGCGTCTGGGGCCAACGTCCTGACTTTC. This translates into CASSLAPAAGQGASGANVLTF.

The chain has TRBV7-3 and TRBJ2-3; a weak D match, TRBD2 (5 bases). Germline V gives CDR1 SGHTA, CDR2 FQGTGA. V was cut by 4 bases and J by 4 bases, with 12 bases left in between. The CDR3 runs to 14 residues. CDR3 sequence (DNA): TGTGCCAGCAGCTCGGCGGGCCAGGCAGATACGCAGTATTTT. As protein: CASSSAGQADTQYF. The full variable domain, with the rest looked up from reference TRBV7-3 and TRBJ2-3, is GAGVSQTPSNKVTEKGKYVELRCDPISGHTALYWYRQSLGQGPEFLIYFQGTGAADDSGLPNDRFFAVRPEGSVSTLKIQRTERGDSAVYLCASSSAGQADTQYFGPGTRLTVL.

The chain links TRBV28 to TRBJ1-2, with D maybe TRBD1 (6 bases). The V gene lost 3 bases and the J gene lost 5 bases, with 28 bases spanning the gap. The germline gives CDR1 MDHEN, CDR2 SYDVKM. The CDR3 sequence is 19 residues long. CDR3 loop: CASSFQGGQRHREGYGYTF. The CDR3 coding sequence is TGTGCCAGCAGTTTCCAAGGGGGGCAGAGGCATAGGGAGGGGTATGGCTACACCTTC.